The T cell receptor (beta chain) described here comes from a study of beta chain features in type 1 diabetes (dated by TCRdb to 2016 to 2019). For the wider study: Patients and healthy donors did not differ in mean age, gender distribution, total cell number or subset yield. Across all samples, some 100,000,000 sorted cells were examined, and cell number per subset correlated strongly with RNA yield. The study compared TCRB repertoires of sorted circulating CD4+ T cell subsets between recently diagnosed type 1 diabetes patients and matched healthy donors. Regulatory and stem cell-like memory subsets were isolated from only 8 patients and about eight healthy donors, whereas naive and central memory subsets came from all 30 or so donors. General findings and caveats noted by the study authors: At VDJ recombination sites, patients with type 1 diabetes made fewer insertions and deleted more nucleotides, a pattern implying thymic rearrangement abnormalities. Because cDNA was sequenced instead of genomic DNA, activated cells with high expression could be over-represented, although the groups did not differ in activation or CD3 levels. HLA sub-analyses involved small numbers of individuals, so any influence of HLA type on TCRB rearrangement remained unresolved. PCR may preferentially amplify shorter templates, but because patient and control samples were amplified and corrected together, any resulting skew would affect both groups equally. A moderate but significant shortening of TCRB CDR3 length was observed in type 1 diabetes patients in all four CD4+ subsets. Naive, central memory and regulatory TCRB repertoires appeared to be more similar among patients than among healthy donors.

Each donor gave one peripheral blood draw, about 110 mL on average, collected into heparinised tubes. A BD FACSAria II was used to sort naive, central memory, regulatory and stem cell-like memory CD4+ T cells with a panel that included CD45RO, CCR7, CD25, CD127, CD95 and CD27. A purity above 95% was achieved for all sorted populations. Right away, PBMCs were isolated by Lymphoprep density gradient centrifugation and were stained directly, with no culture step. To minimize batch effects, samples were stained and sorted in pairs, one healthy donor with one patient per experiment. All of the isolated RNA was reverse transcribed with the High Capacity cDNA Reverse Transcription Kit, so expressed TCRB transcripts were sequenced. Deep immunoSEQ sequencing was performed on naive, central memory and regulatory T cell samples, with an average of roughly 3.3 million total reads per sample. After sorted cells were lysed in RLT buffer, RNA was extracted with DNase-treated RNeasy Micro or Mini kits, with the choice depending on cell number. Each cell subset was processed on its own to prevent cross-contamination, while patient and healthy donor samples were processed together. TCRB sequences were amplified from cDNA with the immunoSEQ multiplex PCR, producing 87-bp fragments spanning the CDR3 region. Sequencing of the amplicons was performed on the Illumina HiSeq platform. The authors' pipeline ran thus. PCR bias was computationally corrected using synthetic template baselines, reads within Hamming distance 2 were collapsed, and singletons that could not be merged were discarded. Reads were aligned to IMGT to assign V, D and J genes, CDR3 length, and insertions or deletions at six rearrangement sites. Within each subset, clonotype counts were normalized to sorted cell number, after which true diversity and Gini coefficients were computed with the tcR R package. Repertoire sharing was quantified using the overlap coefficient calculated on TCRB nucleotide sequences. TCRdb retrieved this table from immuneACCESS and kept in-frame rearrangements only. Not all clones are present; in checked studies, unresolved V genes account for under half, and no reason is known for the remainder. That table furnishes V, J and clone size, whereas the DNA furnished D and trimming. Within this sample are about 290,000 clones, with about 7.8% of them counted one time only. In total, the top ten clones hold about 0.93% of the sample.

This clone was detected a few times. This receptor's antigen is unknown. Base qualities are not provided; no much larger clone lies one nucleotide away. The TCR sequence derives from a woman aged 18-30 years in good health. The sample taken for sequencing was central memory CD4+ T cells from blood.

The DNA sequence follows: TGTGCCATCAGTGAGTCCCAGGGCGGGGCGTTTGCGCTGTTTTTT. It encodes CAISESQGGAFALFF. This chain joins TRBV10-3 to TRBJ2-2; matching of 6 bases hints at TRBD2 as the D gene. The germline V gene sets CDR1 to ENHRY and CDR2 to SYGVKD. V drops 0 bases and J drops 13 bases, leaving 18 bases in between. The CDR3 starts with the cysteine, ends with the phenylalanine, and has 15 residues. The only DNA kept is the CDR3, 45 bases in frame from the first base.